Below, one T cell receptor beta chain is given with its context. As handled by the study authors: Amplification of reference gene primers provided the estimated nucleated cell counts. The table came from immunoSEQ multiplex PCR; TCRdb's copy has only in-frame clones and leaves some out. The V and J calls and clone size come from that table; D and trimming were worked out from the DNA. The sample contains about 260,000 clones, around 90% of which appear only once. These data come from a study of blood T cell repertoires in COVID-19. Overall study context: Donors in the United States, Italy and Spain gave samples during acute or convalescent COVID-19. T cells, B-cell-depleted T cells, or PBMCs provided the cDNA or gDNA that served as material.

The germline V gene has CDR1 MNHEY and CDR2 SVGAGI. Deletions cut 6 bases from V and 5 bases from J, with 8 bases between. The CDR3 sequence is 12 residues long. The V gene is TRBV6-5, the J gene TRBJ1-5; D is perhaps TRBD1 (5 bases). This clonotype was obtained from a human donor in a cohort sampled during active COVID-19. The sequenced sample consisted of peripheral blood. CDR3 DNA: TGTGCCAGCAGGGGACTGTATCAGCCCCAGCATTTT. This translates into CASRGLYQPQHF.